These T cell receptor beta chains were read from a single sample in a study of blood T cell repertoires in COVID-19. Using immunoSEQ multiplex PCR, the repertoire was profiled, and TCRdb retains in-frame clones only, with some absent. The sample has fewer than 250,000 clones, 85% to 90% seen once. What was sequenced was peripheral blood. The receptors shown here come from a woman between 50 and 59 years old with acute or convalescent COVID-19. Each CDR3 is given with its conserved first and last residue. The D gene is left open where the match is weak. A row's size may be missing; if present it is once, few, many or a size class.

size: -
D: -
V: TRBV19
J: TRBJ2-1
DNA: TGTGCCAGTAATCCTATGGGCGGGACCTACAATGAGCAGTTCTTC
CDR3: CASNPMGGTYNEQFF

size: -
D: TRBD1
V: TRBV18
J: TRBJ1-1
DNA: TGTGCCAGCTTTCCTCAGACGCCGGGACAGGGGGCCGGCACTGAAGCTTTCTTT
CDR3: CASFPQTPGQGAGTEAFF

size: -
D: -
V: TRBV7-9
J: TRBJ2-2
DNA: TGTGCCAGCCAAACCGGGGAGCTGTTTTTT
CDR3: CASQTGELFF

size: few
D: TRBD1
V: TRBV15
J: TRBJ2-7
DNA: TGTGCCACCAGCAGAGATCTGGGACAGGGCTGGGAGCAGTACTTC
CDR3: CATSRDLGQGWEQYF

size: -
D: TRBD1
V: TRBV4-1
J: TRBJ1-2
DNA: TGCGCCAGCAGCCACCGGGACAGGGCCTATGGCTACACCTTC
CDR3: CASSHRDRAYGYTF

size: -
D: TRBD1
V: TRBV18
J: TRBJ1-1
DNA: TGTGCCAGCTCGCCCGGACAGGGGACCACTGAAGCTTTCTTT
CDR3: CASSPGQGTTEAFF

size: few
D: -
V: TRBV6-5
J: TRBJ1-6
DNA: TGTGCCAGCAGTTACTCCCCAGTAAATTCACCCCTCCACTTT
CDR3: CASSYSPVNSPLHF

size: once
D: TRBD1
V: TRBV19
J: TRBJ2-3
DNA: TGTGCCAGTAGCCCTTTGGGCCGCCGGGACAGGGTAACAGATACGCAGTATTTT
CDR3: CASSPLGRRDRVTDTQYF

size: -
D: TRBD1
V: TRBV6-5
J: TRBJ2-4
DNA: TGTGCCAGCAGTTACTCGAACAGGGGGGATAGAAACATTCAGTACTTC
CDR3: CASSYSNRGDRNIQYF

size: -
D: -
V: TRBV10-3
J: TRBJ2-7
DNA: TGTGCCACTGTGAACAGCTACGAGCAGTACTTC
CDR3: CATVNSYEQYF

size: -
D: -
V: TRBV7-2
J: TRBJ2-7
DNA: TGTGCCAGCAGCTTCGGACACGATCCCTCCTACGAGCAGTACTTC
CDR3: CASSFGHDPSYEQYF

size: -
D: -
V: TRBV5-1
J: TRBJ1-1
DNA: TGCGCCAGCAGCTTGTGGGCCGCTGATAGTACTGAAGCTTTCTTT
CDR3: CASSLWAADSTEAFF

size: few
D: -
V: TRBV2
J: TRBJ1-1
DNA: TGTGCCAGCAGTGAACGCACTGAAGCTTTCTTT
CDR3: CASSERTEAFF

size: -
D: TRBD2
V: TRBV30
J: TRBJ2-7
DNA: TGTGCCTGGACTAGCGGGAACTACGAGCAGTACTTC
CDR3: CAWTSGNYEQYF

size: -
D: TRBD1
V: TRBV30
J: TRBJ1-2
DNA: TGTGCCTGGAGTCTTACCGACAGGGGTGGTTATGGCTACACCTTC
CDR3: CAWSLTDRGGYGYTF

size: few
D: -
V: TRBV6-5
J: TRBJ1-2
DNA: TGTGCCAGCAGTTACTCGGGGCAGGCTGATTATGGCTACACCTTC
CDR3: CASSYSGQADYGYTF

size: -
D: -
V: TRBV30
J: TRBJ1-2
DNA: TGTGCCTGGCTCGGGAACTGGACTAACTATGGCTACACCTTC
CDR3: CAWLGNWTNYGYTF

size: once
D: -
V: TRBV4-3
J: TRBJ1-1
DNA: TGCGCCAGCAGCCGCGTAAGCGGGGAAAGCGCTTTCTTT
CDR3: CASSRVSGESAFF

size: -
D: TRBD2
V: TRBV4-2
J: TRBJ2-7
DNA: TGTGCCAGCAGCCAAGGGACTAGCGGGGCTTACGAGCAGTACTTC
CDR3: CASSQGTSGAYEQYF

size: once
D: -
V: TRBV11-2
J: TRBJ1-2
DNA: TGTGCCAGCAGCTTAGATGGAGGTAACGGCTATGGCTACACCTTC
CDR3: CASSLDGGNGYGYTF

size: -
D: TRBD1
V: TRBV5-5
J: TRBJ2-7
DNA: TGTGCCAGCGCTATCTGGACAGGGGTAATCGAGCAGTACTTC
CDR3: CASAIWTGVIEQYF

size: few
D: TRBD1
V: TRBV28
J: TRBJ2-3
DNA: TGTGCCAGCAGTCCAGGGGGCGGGGGCACAGATACGCAGTATTTT
CDR3: CASSPGGGGTDTQYF

size: -
D: TRBD2
V: TRBV7-3
J: TRBJ2-2
DNA: TGTGCCAGCAGCTTATTGAGCGGGGGGTCAGCCGGGGAGCTGTTTTTT
CDR3: CASSLLSGGSAGELFF

size: -
D: -
V: TRBV24-1
J: TRBJ2-7
DNA: TGTGCCACCAGTGATTTCAAGCCTTCCTACGAGCAGTACTTC
CDR3: CATSDFKPSYEQYF

size: -
D: -
V: TRBV7-9
J: TRBJ2-1
DNA: TGTGCCAGCAGCCCCGCAGTAAGCTCCTACAATGAGCAGTTCTTC
CDR3: CASSPAVSSYNEQFF

size: -
D: TRBD2
V: TRBV5-8
J: TRBJ2-5
DNA: TGTGCCAGCAGCAACGGACTAGCGGCCCAAGAGACCCAGTACTTC
CDR3: CASSNGLAAQETQYF

size: -
D: -
V: TRBV21-1
J: TRBJ1-6
DNA: TGTGCCAGCAGCAAATCGGCAGGGGCGGATTCACCCCTCCACTTT
CDR3: CASSKSAGADSPLHF

size: -
D: -
V: TRBV7-7
J: TRBJ2-7
DNA: TGTGCCAGCAGCTTATCACCAGGACAGTCCTACGAGCAGTACTTC
CDR3: CASSLSPGQSYEQYF

size: few
D: -
V: TRBV7-9
J: TRBJ2-7
DNA: TGTGCCAGCAGCTATACAGGCGAGCAGTACTTC
CDR3: CASSYTGEQYF

size: -
D: -
V: TRBV19
J: TRBJ1-4
DNA: TGTGCCAGTATATTTAAGCACAGGGCGGATGAAAAACTGTTTTTT
CDR3: CASIFKHRADEKLFF

size: -
D: TRBD1
V: TRBV5-6
J: TRBJ2-3
DNA: TGTGCCAGCAGCTCGTTCCGGGACAGGCTCACAGATACGCAGTATTTT
CDR3: CASSSFRDRLTDTQYF

size: -
D: -
V: TRBV6-5
J: TRBJ1-5
DNA: TGTGCCAGCAGTCCAAAGTGGGGGGATCAGCCCCAGCATTTT
CDR3: CASSPKWGDQPQHF

size: -
D: TRBD2
V: TRBV9
J: TRBJ2-1
DNA: TGTGCCAGCAGCTTTGGACTAGCGGGAGACGGTGAGCAGTTCTTC
CDR3: CASSFGLAGDGEQFF

size: -
D: TRBD1
V: TRBV7-9
J: TRBJ2-7
DNA: TGTGCCAGCAGCGGACCGGGGACAGAAGTCTCCTACGAGCAGTACTTC
CDR3: CASSGPGTEVSYEQYF

size: -
D: -
V: TRBV19
J: TRBJ1-4
DNA: TGTGCCAGTAGTCACCAACAGGGAACTAATGAAAAACTGTTTTTT
CDR3: CASSHQQGTNEKLFF

size: -
D: TRBD2
V: TRBV6-2/TRBV6-3
J: TRBJ2-7
DNA: TGTGCCAGCAGTAACCTGGGGGTAGCGGGAGTATACGAGCAGTACTTC
CDR3: CASSNLGVAGVYEQYF

size: -
D: -
V: TRBV19
J: TRBJ1-5
DNA: TGTGCCAGTAGTCCCCTCGGGGGGCTTCAGCCCCAGCATTTT
CDR3: CASSPLGGLQPQHF

size: -
D: -
V: TRBV7-3
J: TRBJ2-5
DNA: TGTGCCAGCAGCTTAGGCGGGGGCCCGTACCAAGAGACCCAGTACTTC
CDR3: CASSLGGGPYQETQYF

size: -
D: TRBD1
V: TRBV7-9
J: TRBJ2-7
DNA: TGTGCCAGCAGCTTAGACAGGGGTTGGTACGAGCAGTACTTC
CDR3: CASSLDRGWYEQYF

size: -
D: -
V: TRBV23-1
J: TRBJ1-2
DNA: TGCGCCAGCAGTCAATCGAGGGCAGTTTGCGGCTACACCTTC
CDR3: CASSQSRAVCGYTF

size: -
D: -
V: TRBV18
J: TRBJ2-2
DNA: TGTGCCAGCTCACCCTTGAGAACCGGGGAGCTGTTTTTT
CDR3: CASSPLRTGELFF

size: -
D: TRBD2
V: TRBV7-9
J: TRBJ2-3
DNA: TGTGCCAGCAGCTTATTATCTAGCGGGAGCCATACAGATACGCAGTATTTT
CDR3: CASSLLSSGSHTDTQYF

size: once
D: -
V: TRBV4-1
J: TRBJ1-1
DNA: TGCCCCCCCAGCCGACTACACGGGGAGAACACTGAAGCTTTCTTT
CDR3: CPPSRLHGENTEAFF

size: -
D: -
V: TRBV7-2
J: TRBJ2-2
DNA: TGTGCCAGCAGCCCGACCCGACTAGTCACCGGGGAGCTGTTTTTT
CDR3: CASSPTRLVTGELFF

size: once
D: -
V: TRBV7-9
J: TRBJ2-1
DNA: TGTGCCAGCACCAATTCAGGAGAGCAGTTCTTC
CDR3: CASTNSGEQFF